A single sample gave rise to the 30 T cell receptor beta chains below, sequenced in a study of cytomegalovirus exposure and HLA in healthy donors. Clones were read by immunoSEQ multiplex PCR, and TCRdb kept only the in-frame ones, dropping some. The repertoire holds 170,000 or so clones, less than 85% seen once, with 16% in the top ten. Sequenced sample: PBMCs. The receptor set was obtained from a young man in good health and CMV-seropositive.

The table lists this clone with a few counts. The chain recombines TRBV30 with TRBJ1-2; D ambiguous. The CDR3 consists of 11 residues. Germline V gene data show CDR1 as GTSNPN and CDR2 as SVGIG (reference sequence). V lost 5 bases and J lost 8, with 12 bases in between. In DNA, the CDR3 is TGTGCCTGGTGGGAGGGAGGCGGCTACACCTTC. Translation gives CAWWEGGGYTF. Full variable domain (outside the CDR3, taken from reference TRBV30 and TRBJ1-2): SQTIHQWPATLVQPVGSPLSLECTVEGTSNPNLYWYRQAAGRGLQLLFYSVGIGQISSEVPQNLSASRPQDRQFILSSKKLLLSDSGFYLCAWWEGGGYTFGSGTRLTVV.

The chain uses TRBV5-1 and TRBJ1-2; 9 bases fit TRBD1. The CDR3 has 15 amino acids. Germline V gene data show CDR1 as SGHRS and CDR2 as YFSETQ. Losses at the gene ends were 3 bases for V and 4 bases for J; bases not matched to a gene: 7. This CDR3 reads CASSSAGTGTYGYTF. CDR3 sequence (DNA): TGCGCCAGCAGCTCCGCCGGGACAGGGACCTATGGCTACACCTTC.

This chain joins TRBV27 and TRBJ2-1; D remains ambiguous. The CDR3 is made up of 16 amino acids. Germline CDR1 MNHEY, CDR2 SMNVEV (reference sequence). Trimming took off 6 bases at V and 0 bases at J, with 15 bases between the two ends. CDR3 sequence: CASRPRSLISYNEQFF. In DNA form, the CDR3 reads TGTGCCAGCAGGCCACGGTCCTTAATCTCCTACAATGAGCAGTTCTTC.

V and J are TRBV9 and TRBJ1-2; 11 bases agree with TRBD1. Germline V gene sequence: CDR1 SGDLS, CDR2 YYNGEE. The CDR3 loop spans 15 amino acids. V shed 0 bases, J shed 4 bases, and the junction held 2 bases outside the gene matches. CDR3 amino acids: CASSVEDRGLYGYTF. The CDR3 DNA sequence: TGTGCCAGCAGCGTAGAGGACAGGGGGCTCTATGGCTACACCTTC. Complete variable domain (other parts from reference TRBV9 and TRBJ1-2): DSGVTQTPKHLITATGQRVTLRCSPRSGDLSVYWYQQSLDQGLQFLIQYYNGEERAKGNILERFSAQQFPDLHSELNLSSLELGDSALYFCASSVEDRGLYGYTFGSGTRLTVV.

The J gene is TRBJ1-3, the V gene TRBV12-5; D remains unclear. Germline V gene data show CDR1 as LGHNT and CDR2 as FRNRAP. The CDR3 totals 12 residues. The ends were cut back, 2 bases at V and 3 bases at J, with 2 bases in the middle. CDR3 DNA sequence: TGTGCTAGTGGTTTGTATGGAAACACCATATATTTT. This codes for CASGLYGNTIYF.

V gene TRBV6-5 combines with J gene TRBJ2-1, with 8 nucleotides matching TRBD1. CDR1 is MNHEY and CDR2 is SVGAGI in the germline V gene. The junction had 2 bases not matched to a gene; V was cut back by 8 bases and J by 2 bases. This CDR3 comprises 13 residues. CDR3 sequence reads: CASPGQAYNEQFF. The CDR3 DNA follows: TGTGCCAGCCCGGGACAGGCCTACAATGAGCAGTTCTTC.

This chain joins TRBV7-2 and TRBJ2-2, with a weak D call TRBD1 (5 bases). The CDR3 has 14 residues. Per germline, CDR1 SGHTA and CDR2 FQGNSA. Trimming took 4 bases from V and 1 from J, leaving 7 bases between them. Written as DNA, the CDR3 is TGTGCCAGCAGCTACGACAGGAACACCGGGGAGCTGTTTTTT. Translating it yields CASSYDRNTGELFF.

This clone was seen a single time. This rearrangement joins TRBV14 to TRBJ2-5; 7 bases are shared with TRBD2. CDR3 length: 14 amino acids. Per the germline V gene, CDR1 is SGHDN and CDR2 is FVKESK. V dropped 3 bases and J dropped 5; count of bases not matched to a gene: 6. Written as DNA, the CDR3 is TGTGCCAGCAGCCACATAGCGGGCCAGGAGACCCAGTACTTC. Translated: CASSHIAGQETQYF. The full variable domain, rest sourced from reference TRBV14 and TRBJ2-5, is EAGVTQFPSHSVIEKGQTVTLRCDPISGHDNLYWYRRVMGKEIKFLLHFVKESKQDESGMPNNRFLAERTGGTYSTLKVQPAELEDSGVYFCASSHIAGQETQYFGPGTRLLVL.

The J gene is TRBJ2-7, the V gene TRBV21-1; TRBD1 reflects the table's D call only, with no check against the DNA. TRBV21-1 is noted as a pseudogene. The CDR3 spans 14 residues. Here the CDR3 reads CARLKGQGVYEQYF. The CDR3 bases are TGTGCTCGGCTTAAGGGACAGGGGGTCTACGAGCAGTACTTC.

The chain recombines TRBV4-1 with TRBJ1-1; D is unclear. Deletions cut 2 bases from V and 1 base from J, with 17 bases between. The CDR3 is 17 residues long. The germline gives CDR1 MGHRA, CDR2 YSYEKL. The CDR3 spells CASSQPILRVRNTEAFF. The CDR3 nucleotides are TGCGCCAGCAGCCAACCCATCCTGAGGGTCAGGAACACTGAAGCTTTCTTT.

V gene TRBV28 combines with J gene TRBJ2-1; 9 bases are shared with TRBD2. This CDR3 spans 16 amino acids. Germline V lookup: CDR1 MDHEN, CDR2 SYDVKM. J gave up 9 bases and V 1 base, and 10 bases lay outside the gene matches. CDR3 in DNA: TGTGCCAGCAGTTTATTTCAGTCTAGCGGGATCGGTGAGCAGTTCTTC. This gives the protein CASSLFQSSGIGEQFF.

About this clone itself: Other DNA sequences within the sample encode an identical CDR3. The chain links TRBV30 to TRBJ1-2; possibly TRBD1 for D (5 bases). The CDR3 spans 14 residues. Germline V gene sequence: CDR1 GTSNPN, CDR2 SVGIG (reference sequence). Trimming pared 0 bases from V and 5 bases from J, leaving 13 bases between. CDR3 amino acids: CAWSVPGMGYGYTF. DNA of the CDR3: TGTGCCTGGAGTGTACCAGGGATGGGATATGGCTACACCTTC.

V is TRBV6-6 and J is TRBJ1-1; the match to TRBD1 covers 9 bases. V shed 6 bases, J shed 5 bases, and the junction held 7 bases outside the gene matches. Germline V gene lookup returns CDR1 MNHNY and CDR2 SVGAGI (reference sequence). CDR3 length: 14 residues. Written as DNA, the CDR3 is TGTGCCAGCAGCAGGAGGGACAGGGAAACTGAAGCTTTCTTT. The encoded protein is CASSRRDRETEAFF.

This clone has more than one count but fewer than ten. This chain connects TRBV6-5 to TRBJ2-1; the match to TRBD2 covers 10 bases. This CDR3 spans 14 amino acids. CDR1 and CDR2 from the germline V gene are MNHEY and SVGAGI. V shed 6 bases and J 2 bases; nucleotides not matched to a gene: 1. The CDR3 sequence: CASSTSGTYNEQFF. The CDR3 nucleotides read TGTGCCAGCAGCACTAGCGGGACCTACAATGAGCAGTTCTTC.

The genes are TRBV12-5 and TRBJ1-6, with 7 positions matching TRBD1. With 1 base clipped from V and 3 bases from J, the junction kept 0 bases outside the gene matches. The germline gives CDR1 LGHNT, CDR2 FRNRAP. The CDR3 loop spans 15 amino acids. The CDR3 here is CASGLGTGYNSPLHF. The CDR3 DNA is TGTGCTAGTGGTTTGGGGACAGGCTATAATTCACCCCTCCACTTT.

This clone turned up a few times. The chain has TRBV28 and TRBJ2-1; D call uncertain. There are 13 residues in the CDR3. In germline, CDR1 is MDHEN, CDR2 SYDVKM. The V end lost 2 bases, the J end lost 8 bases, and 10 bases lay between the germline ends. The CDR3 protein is CASSLHYFDEQFF. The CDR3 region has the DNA TGTGCCAGCAGTTTACATTACTTCGATGAGCAGTTCTTC.

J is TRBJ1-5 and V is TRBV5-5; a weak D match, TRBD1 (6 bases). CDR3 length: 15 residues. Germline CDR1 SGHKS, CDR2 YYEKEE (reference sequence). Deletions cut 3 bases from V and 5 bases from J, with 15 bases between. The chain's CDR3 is CASSWGTQKHQPQHF. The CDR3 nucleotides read TGTGCCAGCAGCTGGGGGACACAGAAACATCAGCCCCAGCATTTT.

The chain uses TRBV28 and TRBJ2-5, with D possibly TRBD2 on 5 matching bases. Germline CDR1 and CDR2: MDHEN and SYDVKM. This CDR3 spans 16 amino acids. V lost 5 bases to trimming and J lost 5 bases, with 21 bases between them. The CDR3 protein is CASSHQRNHRRETQYF. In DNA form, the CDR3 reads TGTGCCAGCAGTCATCAAAGGAACCATAGGAGGGAGACCCAGTACTTC.

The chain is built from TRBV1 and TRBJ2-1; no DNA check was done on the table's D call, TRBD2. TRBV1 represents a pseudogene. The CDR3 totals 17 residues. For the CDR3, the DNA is TGCACCAGCAGCCAGGGCGGGGGTCACCGTTTCTACAATGAGCAGTTCTTC. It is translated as CTSSQGGGHRFYNEQFF.

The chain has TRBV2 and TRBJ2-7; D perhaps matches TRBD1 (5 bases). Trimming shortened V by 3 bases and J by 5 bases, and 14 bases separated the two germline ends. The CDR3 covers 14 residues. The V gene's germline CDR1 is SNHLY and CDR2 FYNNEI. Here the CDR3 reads CASSDPPAGNEQYF. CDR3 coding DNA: TGTGCCAGCAGTGACCCCCCGGCAGGGAACGAGCAGTACTTC. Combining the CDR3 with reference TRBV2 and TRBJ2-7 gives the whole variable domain EPEVTQTPSHQVTQMGQEVILRCVPISNHLYFYWYRQILGQKVEFLVSFYNNEISEKSEIFDDQFSVERPDGSNFTLKIRSTKLEDSAMYFCASSDPPAGNEQYFGPGTRLTVT.

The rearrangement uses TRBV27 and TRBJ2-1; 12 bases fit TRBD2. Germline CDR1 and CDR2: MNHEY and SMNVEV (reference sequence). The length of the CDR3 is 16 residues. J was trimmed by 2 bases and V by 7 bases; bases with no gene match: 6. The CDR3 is CASTQTSGRPYNEQFF. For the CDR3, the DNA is TGTGCCAGCACTCAGACTAGCGGGAGACCCTACAATGAGCAGTTCTTC.

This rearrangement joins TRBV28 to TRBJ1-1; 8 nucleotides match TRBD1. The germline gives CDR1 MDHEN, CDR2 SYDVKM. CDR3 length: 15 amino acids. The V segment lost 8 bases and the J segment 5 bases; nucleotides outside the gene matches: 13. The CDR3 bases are TGTGCCAGCGCCCAGAGGGACAGGACTCGGACTGAAGCTTTCTTT. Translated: CASAQRDRTRTEAFF.

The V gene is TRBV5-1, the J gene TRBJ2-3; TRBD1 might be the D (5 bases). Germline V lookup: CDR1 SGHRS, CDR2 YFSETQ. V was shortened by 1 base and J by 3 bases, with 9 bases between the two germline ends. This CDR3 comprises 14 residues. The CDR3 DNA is TGCGCCAGCAGCTTGAGGACACCAACAGATACGCAGTATTTT. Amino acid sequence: CASSLRTPTDTQYF.

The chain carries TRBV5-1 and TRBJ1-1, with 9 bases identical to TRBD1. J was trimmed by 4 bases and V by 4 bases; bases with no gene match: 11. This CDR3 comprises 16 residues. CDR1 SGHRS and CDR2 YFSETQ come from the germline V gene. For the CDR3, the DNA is TGCGCCAGCAGCCCGGGACAGGGAAACCGGGGCACTGAAGCTTTCTTT. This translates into CASSPGQGNRGTEAFF.

The CDR3 spells CASSVGGRENEQYF. CDR3 DNA sequence: TGTGCCAGCAGCGTCGGGGGGCGGGAGAATGAGCAGTACTTC. This chain joins TRBV13 and TRBJ2-7, with TRBD2 as a possible D gene (7 bases). The CDR3 spans 14 residues. Germline V gene sequence: CDR1 PRHDT, CDR2 FYEKMQ (reference sequence). V lost 5 bases and J lost 7, with 18 bases in between.

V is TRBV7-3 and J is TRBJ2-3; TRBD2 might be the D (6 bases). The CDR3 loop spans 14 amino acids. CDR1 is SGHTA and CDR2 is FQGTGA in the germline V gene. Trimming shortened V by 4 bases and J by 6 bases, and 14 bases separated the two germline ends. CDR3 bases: TGTGCCAGCAGCTCCGGGGGAACGGCGGATACGCAGTATTTT. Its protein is CASSSGGTADTQYF.

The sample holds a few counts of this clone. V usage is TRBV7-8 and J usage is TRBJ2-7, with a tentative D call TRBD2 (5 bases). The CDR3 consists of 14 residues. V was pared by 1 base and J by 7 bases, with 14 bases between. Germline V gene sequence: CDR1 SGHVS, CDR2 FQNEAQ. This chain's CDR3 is CASSLVALLGEQYF. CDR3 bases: TGTGCCAGCAGCTTAGTAGCGCTGCTCGGAGAGCAGTACTTC.

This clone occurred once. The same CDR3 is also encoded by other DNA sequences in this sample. The CDR3 sequence: CASSQAGGSSYNEQFF. The DNA for the CDR3 is TGCGCCAGCAGCCAAGCGGGGGGTAGCTCCTACAATGAGCAGTTCTTC. The chain recombines TRBV4-1 with TRBJ2-1; 7 bases fit TRBD2. Trimming at V came to 1 base and at J to 0 bases, leaving 3 bases not matched to a gene. This CDR3 is built from 16 residues. The germline V gene has CDR1 MGHRA and CDR2 YSYEKL.

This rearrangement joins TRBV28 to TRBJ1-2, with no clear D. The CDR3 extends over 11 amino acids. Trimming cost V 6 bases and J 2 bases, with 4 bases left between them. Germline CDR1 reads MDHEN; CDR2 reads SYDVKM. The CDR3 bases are TGTGCCAGCAGGGAGAACTATGGCTACACCTTC. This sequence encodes CASRENYGYTF.

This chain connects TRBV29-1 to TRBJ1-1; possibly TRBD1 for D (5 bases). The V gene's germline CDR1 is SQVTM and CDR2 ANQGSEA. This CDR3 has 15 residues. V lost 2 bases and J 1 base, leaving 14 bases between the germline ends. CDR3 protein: CSVELWGRQNTEAFF. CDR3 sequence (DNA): TGCAGCGTTGAACTCTGGGGCAGGCAGAACACTGAAGCTTTCTTT.